This section outlines one T cell receptor (beta chain) sequence together with its context. These data belong to a study of blood T cell repertoires in COVID-19. The wider study: Samples taken during acute and convalescent COVID-19 were collected in the United States, Italy and Spain. Nucleic acid was either cDNA or gDNA, and it came from T cells, B-cell-depleted T cells, or PBMCs.

The study drew participants aged about 18 to 89 years from some 24 US areas. Assignments of participants to cohorts depended upon their own reported clinical history. Only in-frame clones appear in the TCRdb table, and some are missing; sequencing was by immunoSEQ multiplex PCR. The sample contains approximately 220,000 clones, roughly 89% of which appear only once. V gave up 1 base and J gave up 7 bases, with 9 bases separating them. Per germline, CDR1 SGHNT and CDR2 YYREEE (reference sequence). This CDR3 is built from 14 residues. The material sequenced was PBMCs or T cells enriched from blood (not recorded which). The source is a young woman with acute COVID-19. V is TRBV5-4 and J is TRBJ1-6, with D unresolved. The CDR3: CASSLINRNSPLHF. In nucleotides, the CDR3 is TGTGCCAGCAGCTTGATTAACAGAAATTCACCCCTCCACTTT.